This is a list of T cell receptor beta chains from one sample in a study of shared clonotypes between healthy human individuals. The protocol was immunoSEQ multiplex PCR, while the TCRdb copy is restricted to in-frame clones and leaves out a portion. The sample records 110,000 or so clones, more than 65% being singletons. The sequenced sample consisted of memory CD8+ T cells sorted from blood. These receptors came from a young woman in good health. The CDR3 runs from the conserved cysteine through the conserved F or W. A D gene is named only where the DNA matches it firmly.

cdr3_length	v_call	j_call	d_call	cdr3_aa
13	TRBV7-2	TRBJ2-5	NA	CASSLDLEETQYF
16	TRBV25-1	TRBJ2-2	TRBD2	CASRELSSGGTGELFF
15	TRBV6-5	TRBJ2-5	TRBD1	CASNLETGGAETQYF
16	TRBV28	TRBJ2-7	TRBD1	CASSLTPGQTSYEQYF
14	TRBV7-8	TRBJ1-2	NA	CASSAKDRRYGYTF
14	TRBV28	TRBJ2-2	NA	CASRRDTNTGELFF
14	TRBV7-8	TRBJ2-3	TRBD1	CASSDREDTDTQYF
16	TRBV14	TRBJ2-1	TRBD2	CASSQAGTSGSIEQFF
17	TRBV5-5	TRBJ2-1	NA	CASSLVPRPSLVNEQFF
16	TRBV5-4	TRBJ2-1	NA	CASSLGLDSSGNEQFF
12	TRBV29-1	TRBJ2-7	TRBD2	CSVASGDYEQYF